The 31 T cell receptor beta chains reported below all come from one sample, sequenced in a study of blood T cell repertoires in COVID-19. Libraries were prepared by immunoSEQ multiplex PCR; TCRdb keeps only in-frame clonotypes and omits some of them. The table has 150,000 to 190,000 clones, 70% to 90% seen once; the top ten hold less than 10%. The sample taken for sequencing was peripheral blood. These receptors were obtained from a woman in her sixties with COVID-19, enrolled during active disease.

Concerning this clone itself: The sample contains more than one DNA sequence encoding this CDR3. The chain has TRBV5-1 and TRBJ2-1, with a possible D match to TRBD2 (6 bases). The CDR3 spans 15 residues. Between the trimmed V and J ends, which lost 0 bases and 1 base, there was a span of 8 bases. Germline lookup yields CDR1 SGHRS and CDR2 YFSETQ. CDR3 loop: CASSLAAGSYNEQFF. CDR3 DNA: TGCGCCAGCAGCTTGGCCGCGGGATCCTACAATGAGCAGTTCTTC.

The rearrangement uses TRBV2 and TRBJ1-4; 11 positions agree with TRBD1. Germline CDR1 and CDR2: SNHLY and FYNNEI. V lost 3 bases, J lost 8 bases, and 8 bases stayed unmatched. The CDR3 has 16 amino acids. The CDR3 region has the DNA TGTGCCAGCAGTGAGGGGACAGGGGGTAAACGAGAAAAACTGTTTTTT. Its protein is CASSEGTGGKREKLFF.

The chain links TRBV6-1 to TRBJ2-3; a weak D match, TRBD1 (6 bases). The V gene lost 3 bases and the J gene lost 4 bases, with 14 bases spanning the gap. CDR3 length: 15 residues. Germline CDR1 MNHNS, CDR2 SASEGT. For the CDR3, the DNA is TGTGCCAGCAGTGATACCTGGGGGCAAGCAGATACGCAGTATTTT. Amino acids: CASSDTWGQADTQYF.

The V gene is TRBV10-3, the J gene TRBJ1-2; tentatively, D is TRBD1 (6 bases). Per germline, CDR1 ENHRY and CDR2 SYGVKD. V was shortened by 6 bases and J by 8 bases, with 16 bases between the two germline ends. CDR3 length: 13 amino acids. This CDR3 reads CAISKRQDGGYTF. The CDR3 nucleotides read TGTGCCATCAGCAAAAGACAGGATGGAGGCTACACCTTC.

The rearrangement links TRBV11-3 to TRBJ2-7; a weak D match, TRBD2 (6 bases). Germline lookup yields CDR1 SGHNT and CDR2 YENEEA. Trimming left V 3 bases short and J 5 bases short, with 11 bases between. The length of the CDR3 is 13 residues. The DNA of the CDR3 is TGTGCCAGCAGCTTGTTGGGAGGCCACGAGCAGTACTTC. This encodes CASSLLGGHEQYF.

This clone was seen a single time. This chain connects TRBV5-6 to TRBJ1-2; D possibly corresponds to TRBD1 (6 bases). The germline gives CDR1 SGHDT, CDR2 YYEEEE. Trimming shortened V by 0 bases and J by 5 bases, and 8 bases separated the two germline ends. This CDR3 region has 13 residues. The CDR3 region is CASSLDRAYGYTF. CDR3 DNA sequence: TGTGCCAGCAGCTTGGACAGGGCGTATGGCTACACCTTC.

J is TRBJ1-2 and V is TRBV7-2, with TRBD1 matching over 7 bases. The CDR3 sequence is 13 residues long. Per the germline V gene, CDR1 is SGHTA and CDR2 is FQGNSA. The junction had 6 bases not matched to a gene; V was cut back by 4 bases and J by 7 bases. The CDR3 DNA reads as TGTGCCAGCAGCTCCAGACAGGGTGGTGGCTACACCTTC. Translation: CASSSRQGGGYTF. The full variable domain, with the rest looked up from reference TRBV7-2 and TRBJ1-2, is GAGVSQSPSNKVTEKGKDVELRCDPISGHTALYWYRQSLGQGLEFLIYFQGNSAPDKSGLPSDRFSAERTGGSVSTLTIQRTQQEDSAVYLCASSSRQGGGYTFGSGTRLTVV.

This clone was found once. The chain employs TRBV27 and TRBJ2-7, with 10 bases identical to TRBD2. In germline, CDR1 is MNHEY, CDR2 SMNVEV (reference sequence). The ends lost 2 bases at V and 2 bases at J; junction bases unmatched: 9. The CDR3 runs to 17 residues. CDR3 coding DNA: TGTGCCAGCAGTTTAGGCCCGCGGACTAGCGGAGCCTACGAGCAGTACTTC. As protein: CASSLGPRTSGAYEQYF.

The V call is TRBV6-4, the J call TRBJ2-1, with 7 bases aligning to TRBD1. The CDR3 loop spans 16 amino acids. J lost 0 bases, V lost 4 bases, and 6 bases had no gene match. Germline V gene data show CDR1 as MRHNA and CDR2 as SNTAGT. The CDR3 DNA is TGTGCCAGCAGTGGCGACAGGGCTAGCTCCTACAATGAGCAGTTCTTC. It encodes CASSGDRASSYNEQFF.

The chain employs TRBV6-1 and TRBJ1-5; a weak D match, TRBD1 (6 bases). The CDR3 spans 13 residues. Trimming removed 3 bases from V and 7 bases from J, with 10 bases in between. The germline V gene encodes CDR1 MNHNS and CDR2 SASEGT. This CDR3 reads CASSEAGVQPQHF. The CDR3 nucleotides read TGTGCCAGCAGTGAGGCAGGGGTCCAGCCCCAGCATTTT.

The rearrangement links TRBV29-1 to TRBJ1-1, with D possibly being TRBD1 (5 bases). This CDR3 is built from 13 residues. V was shortened by 6 bases and J by 2 bases, with 13 bases between the two germline ends. Germline CDR1 and CDR2: SQVTM and ANQGSEA. The CDR3: CSVSTDLNTEAFF. The CDR3 bases are TGCAGCGTCTCGACAGACCTAAACACTGAAGCTTTCTTT.

The chain couples TRBV19 to TRBJ2-7; possible D gene TRBD2, 7 bases. There are 15 residues in the CDR3. In germline, CDR1 is LNHDA, CDR2 SQIVND (reference sequence). Trimming took 0 bases from V and 5 from J, leaving 14 bases between them. CDR3 amino acids: CASSIDVRGTNEQYF. Here the CDR3 DNA reads TGTGCCAGTAGTATAGACGTAAGGGGGACTAACGAGCAGTACTTC.

This chain links TRBV19 with TRBJ2-2; 9 bases map to TRBD2. CDR3 size: 16 residues. CDR1 is LNHDA, CDR2 SQIVND, per germline (reference sequence). V was pared by 5 bases and J by 6 bases, with 10 bases of the junction left unmatched. CDR3 DNA: TGTGCCAGTAGTCCCGATCGAAGCGGGAGGCCCGGGGAGCTGTTTTTT. Translating gives CASSPDRSGRPGELFF.

This rearrangement joins TRBV29-1 to TRBJ1-2; maybe TRBD1 (5 bases). The CDR3 runs to 13 residues. The V gene's germline CDR1 is SQVTM and CDR2 ANQGSEA. Deletions cut 6 bases from V and 7 bases from J, with 18 bases between. CDR3 amino acids: CSVGDGSEGGYTF. The DNA of the CDR3 is TGCAGCGTGGGGGACGGTTCGGAGGGTGGCTACACCTTC.

The chain is built from TRBV24-1 and TRBJ2-2; D is possibly TRBD2 (7 bases). The V end lost 5 bases, the J end lost 6 bases, and 12 bases lay between the germline ends. CDR3 length equals 14 residues. Germline-derived CDR1 and CDR2 are KGHDR and SFDVKD. The CDR3: CATSARGRSGELFF. CDR3 sequence (DNA): TGTGCCACCAGTGCGCGGGGGCGCTCCGGGGAGCTGTTTTTT.

The CDR3 bases are TGTGCCAGCTCACCCGGGATGGTGGAGACCCAGTACTTC. Translating gives CASSPGMVETQYF. V usage is TRBV18 and J usage is TRBJ2-5; D is possibly TRBD2 (5 bases). The ends were cut back, 3 bases at V and 5 bases at J, with 10 bases in the middle. Germline CDR1 and CDR2: KGHSH and LQKENI. This CDR3 has 13 amino acids. Drawing the rest from reference TRBV18 and TRBJ2-5, the complete variable domain is NAGVMQNPRHLVRRRGQEARLRCSPMKGHSHVYWYRQLPEEGLKFMVYLQKENIIDESGMPKERFSAEFPKEGPSILRIQQVVRGDSAAYFCASSPGMVETQYFGPGTRLLVL.

The chain couples TRBV12-5 to TRBJ1-4, with TRBD1 matching 10 bases. J was trimmed by 2 bases and V by 5 bases; bases with no gene match: 11. The CDR3 totals 18 residues. Germline lookup yields CDR1 LGHNT and CDR2 FRNRAP. Written as DNA, the CDR3 is TGTGCTAGTGGTCATTGGGACAGGGGCTACGGGACTAATGAAAAACTGTTTTTT. Amino acids: CASGHWDRGYGTNEKLFF. Full variable domain (remainder filled in from reference TRBV12-5 and TRBJ1-4): DARVTQTPRHKVTEMGQEVTMRCQPILGHNTVFWYRQTMMQGLELLAYFRNRAPLDDSGMPKDRFSAEMPDATLATLKIQPSEPRDSAVYFCASGHWDRGYGTNEKLFFGSGTQLSVL.

This clone showed up just a few times. The J gene is TRBJ1-3, the V gene TRBV6-5; 10 nucleotides match TRBD1. Germline trimming cut 7 bases from V and 4 bases from J; bases unmatched to any gene: 4. Germline CDR1 and CDR2: MNHEY and SVGAGI. The CDR3 contains 14 residues. CDR3 sequence (DNA): TGTGCCAGCAAGACAGGGGGCGAGGGAAACACCATATATTTT. Translation: CASKTGGEGNTIYF.

This sequence joins TRBV6-5 and TRBJ2-5; TRBD1 matches 7 bases. V lost 4 bases to trimming and J lost 2 bases; unmatched junction nucleotides: 7. CDR3 length equals 15 residues. The germline CDR1 and CDR2 sequences are MNHEY and SVGAGI. CDR3: CASSSPGQLQETQYF. In DNA form, the CDR3 reads TGTGCCAGCAGTTCTCCGGGACAGTTGCAAGAGACCCAGTACTTC.

The rearrangement uses TRBV19 and TRBJ1-2, with D maybe TRBD1 (5 bases). The germline gives CDR1 LNHDA, CDR2 SQIVND (reference sequence). V dropped 4 bases and J dropped 6 bases, with 15 bases sitting between them. The CDR3 sequence is 14 residues long. CDR3 DNA sequence: TGTGCCAGTAGTACCGAGGCCCTGGGGCATGGCTACACCTTC. The encoded protein is CASSTEALGHGYTF.

As to this clone: Other DNA variants within this sample encode the same CDR3. This chain joins TRBV6-5 and TRBJ1-2; TRBD1 agrees at 7 bases. Germline V CDR1 and CDR2: MNHEY, SVGAGI. V was clipped by 6 bases and J by 4 bases; unmatched bases: 2. CDR3 length equals 12 residues. The CDR3 coding sequence is TGTGCCAGCAGACAGGGGTCCTATGGCTACACCTTC. The encoded protein is CASRQGSYGYTF.

The CDR3 DNA reads as TGCGCCAGCAGCCCAACAGGGGGGCCCTATGGCTACACCTTC. It is translated as CASSPTGGPYGYTF. The genes are TRBV4-1 and TRBJ1-2; the match to TRBD1 covers 8 bases. After removal of 4 bases from V and 4 bases from J, the junction contained 5 bases not matched to a gene. Germline loops: CDR1 MGHRA, CDR2 YSYEKL. This CDR3 comprises 14 residues.

This clone was seen repeatedly, ten times or more. The chain joins TRBV9 to TRBJ2-1; 11 nucleotides match TRBD2. This CDR3 spans 15 amino acids. V lost 4 bases, J lost 5 bases, and 5 bases stayed unmatched. Germline V gene lookup returns CDR1 SGDLS and CDR2 YYNGEE. The CDR3 bases are TGTGCCAGCAGCCCGGGACTAGCGGCCAACAATGAGCAGTTCTTC. It translates to CASSPGLAANNEQFF.

The chain couples TRBV5-4 to TRBJ1-2, with 9 nucleotides matching TRBD1. Germline trimming cut 4 bases from V and 5 bases from J; bases unmatched to any gene: 15. The CDR3 covers 17 residues. Germline CDR1 reads SGHNT; CDR2 reads YYREEE (reference sequence). CDR3 sequence reads: CASSLLRTGALLYGYTF. DNA for the CDR3: TGTGCCAGCAGCCTCCTCCGGACAGGGGCTTTGCTTTATGGCTACACCTTC.

This chain connects TRBV12-5 to TRBJ1-1; 8 positions agree with TRBD1. With V trimmed by 7 bases and J by 4 bases, 8 bases remained unmatched. CDR1 and CDR2 from the germline V gene are LGHNT and FRNRAP. CDR3 size: 14 residues. The CDR3 bases are TGTGCTAGTGCCGGACAGGGATCAAGCACTGAAGCTTTCTTT. This encodes CASAGQGSSTEAFF.

The rearrangement links TRBV5-1 to TRBJ2-1; TRBD2 matches 12 bases. The length of the CDR3 is 16 residues. In germline, CDR1 is SGHRS, CDR2 YFSETQ. V trimming: 4 bases; J trimming: 2 bases; junction bases outside the gene matches: 4. Written as DNA, the CDR3 is TGCGCCAGCAGCATAGGACTAGCGGGGACCTACAATGAGCAGTTCTTC. Its protein product is CASSIGLAGTYNEQFF.

This chain connects TRBV19 to TRBJ1-6; 9 nucleotides agree with TRBD1. The V segment lost 7 bases and the J segment 10 bases; nucleotides outside the gene matches: 8. This CDR3 spans 14 amino acids. The germline V gene encodes CDR1 LNHDA and CDR2 SQIVND (reference sequence). The DNA of the CDR3 is TGTGCCAGTACCCTCGACAGGGGGACATCACCCCTCCACTTT. It specifies CASTLDRGTSPLHF. The variable domain in full, completed from reference TRBV19 and TRBJ1-6, reads DGGITQSPKYLFRKEGQNVTLSCEQNLNHDAMYWYRQDPGQGLRLIYYSQIVNDFQKGDIAEGYSVSREKKESFPLTVTSAQKNPTAFYLCASTLDRGTSPLHFGNGTRLTVT.

The CDR3 sequence: CASTDPRSNQPQHF. DNA of the CDR3: TGTGCCAGCACCGATCCGCGGAGCAATCAGCCCCAGCATTTT. This chain links TRBV27 with TRBJ1-5, with D uncertain. Trimming shortened V by 7 bases and J by 1 base, and 11 bases separated the two germline ends. CDR1 is MNHEY and CDR2 is SMNVEV in the germline V gene (reference sequence). The length of the CDR3 is 14 residues.

J is TRBJ1-4 and V is TRBV3-1 (or the pseudogene TRBV3-2); D may be TRBD1 (5 bases). V lost 1 base to trimming and J lost 0 bases, with 9 bases between them. The CDR3 extends over 16 amino acids. Germline V CDR1 and CDR2: LGHDT, YNNKEL (reference sequence). The CDR3 spells CASSQAGGATNEKLFF. The CDR3 bases are TGTGCCAGCAGCCAAGCGGGGGGGGCAACTAATGAAAAACTGTTTTTT.

This sequence joins TRBV6-2 or TRBV6-3 and TRBJ1-4; D might be TRBD1 (6 bases). V dropped 5 bases and J dropped 0 bases, with 16 bases sitting between them. This CDR3 region has 17 residues. Germline values: CDR1 MNHEY, CDR2 SVGEGT. Written as DNA, the CDR3 is TGTGCCAGCAGTCGCGGGGGCGCTAGTCCAACTAATGAAAAACTGTTTTTT. It specifies CASSRGGASPTNEKLFF.

The genes are TRBV18 and TRBJ1-5, with D maybe TRBD1 (5 bases). Trimming left V 3 bases short and J 6 bases short, with 12 bases between. The germline V gene encodes CDR1 KGHSH and CDR2 LQKENI. The CDR3 spans 14 residues. The CDR3 DNA reads TGTGCCAGCTCACCGGGGATCGGGGGTCAGCCCCAGCATTTT. Encoded protein: CASSPGIGGQPQHF. The complete variable domain, with remaining parts taken from reference TRBV18 and TRBJ1-5, reads NAGVMQNPRHLVRRRGQEARLRCSPMKGHSHVYWYRQLPEEGLKFMVYLQKENIIDESGMPKERFSAEFPKEGPSILRIQQVVRGDSAAYFCASSPGIGGQPQHFGDGTRLSIL.